The present entry profiles one T cell receptor (beta chain) with its context. Antigen specificity is unknown. For the second PCR, which ran for about 7 to 11 cycles, a sample-barcoded 5' primer and a J-beta primer mix were used. Every sample gave at least 2.5 million paired-end reads containing CDR3. Each CDR3 protein gets one entry after TCRdb re-called the 5' RACE reads with MiXCR. This sample has 1.5 million to 2 million distinct CDR3 sequences, with 28% found just once. These data are taken from a study of blood T cells in healthy people across ages. Study results and limitations: Per million T cells, TCR beta diversity dropped about linearly as age rose.

Source material: blood. This TCR derives from a woman younger than 45 in good health.

The CDR3 DNA reads TGTGCCACCAACCCTTCAGGGGGCGCCGGGAATGAGCAGTTCTTC. This encodes CATNPSGGAGNEQFF. The chain is built from TRBV2 and TRBJ2-7; 8 bases line up with TRBD1. The J call may be wrong; the DNA end is better matched by TRBJ2-1. CDR1 is SNHLY and CDR2 is FYNNEI in the germline V gene. The CDR3 loop spans 15 amino acids.